These 5 T cell receptor beta chains came from one sample sequenced in a study of blood T cell repertoires in COVID-19. Sequencing used immunoSEQ multiplex PCR; TCRdb keeps in-frame clones, though not all of them. The table shows about 180,000 clones, with 86% occurring only once. Sequencing was done on a sample of PBMCs or T cells enriched from blood (not recorded which). These receptors came from a woman under 40 who had recovered from COVID-19.

This chain uses TRBV19 with TRBJ2-1; 11 bases agree with TRBD2. The CDR3 has 20 amino acids. Germline CDR1 LNHDA, CDR2 SQIVND (reference sequence). V dropped 1 base and J dropped 4; count of bases not matched to a gene: 15. CDR3 loop: CASSIVGTLAGDFPYNEQFF. The CDR3, as DNA: TGTGCCAGTAGTATAGTAGGGACACTAGCGGGAGACTTCCCTTACAATGAGCAGTTCTTC.

In nucleotides, the CDR3 is TGTGCCAGCAGCCTACTAGCGACCAACTACGAGCAGTACTTC. Protein: CASSLLATNYEQYF. The J gene is TRBJ2-7, the V gene TRBV28; 7 positions agree with TRBD2. Trimming cost V 6 bases and J 3 bases; bases outside gene matches: 8. Germline V gene sequence: CDR1 MDHEN, CDR2 SYDVKM. CDR3 length: 14 amino acids.

This rearrangement joins TRBV11-2 to TRBJ2-3, with TRBD2 matching 9 bases. The V gene end was trimmed by 5 bases and the J gene end by 0 bases; junction bases not matched to a gene: 6. Germline V gene data show CDR1 as SGHAT and CDR2 as FQNNGV. This CDR3 spans 16 amino acids. DNA for the CDR3: TGTGCCAGCAGCCCCTTAGCGGGGGCTAGCACAGATACGCAGTATTTT. The encoded protein is CASSPLAGASTDTQYF.

This clone was seen only a few times. The chain carries TRBV7-2 and TRBJ1-5, with 7 nucleotides matching TRBD1. This CDR3 comprises 13 residues. Germline V gene data show CDR1 as SGHTA and CDR2 as FQGNSA. Germline trimming cut 1 base from V and 6 bases from J; bases unmatched to any gene: 0. CDR3 amino acids: CASSLDRGQPQHF. In DNA, the CDR3 is TGTGCCAGCAGCTTAGACAGGGGTCAGCCCCAGCATTTT.

This chain uses TRBV2 with TRBJ1-3, with TRBD1 matching 8 bases. The CDR3 has 13 residues. With 6 bases clipped from V and 6 bases from J, the junction kept 4 bases outside the gene matches. The germline CDR1 and CDR2 sequences are SNHLY and FYNNEI. The CDR3 here is CASSRGPKNTIYF. The CDR3, as DNA: TGTGCCAGCAGCAGGGGGCCTAAAAACACCATATATTTT.